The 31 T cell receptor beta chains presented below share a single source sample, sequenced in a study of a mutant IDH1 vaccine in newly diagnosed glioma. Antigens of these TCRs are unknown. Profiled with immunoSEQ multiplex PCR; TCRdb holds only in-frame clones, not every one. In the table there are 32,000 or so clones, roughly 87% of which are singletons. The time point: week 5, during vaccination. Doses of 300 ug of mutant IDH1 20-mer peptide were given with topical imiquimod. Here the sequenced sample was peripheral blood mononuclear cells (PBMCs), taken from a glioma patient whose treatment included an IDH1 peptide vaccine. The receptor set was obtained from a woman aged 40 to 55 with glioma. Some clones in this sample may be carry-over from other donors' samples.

The CDR3 bases are TGCGCCAGCAGCCAAATCACGACAGGTTCCTACGAGCAGTACTTC. Residues: CASSQITTGSYEQYF. The V call is TRBV4-1, the J call TRBJ2-7; D is possibly TRBD1 (6 bases). The V end was cut by 2 bases, the J end by 1 base, with 12 bases between. CDR1 and CDR2 from the germline V gene are MGHRA and YSYEKL. This CDR3 region has 15 residues.

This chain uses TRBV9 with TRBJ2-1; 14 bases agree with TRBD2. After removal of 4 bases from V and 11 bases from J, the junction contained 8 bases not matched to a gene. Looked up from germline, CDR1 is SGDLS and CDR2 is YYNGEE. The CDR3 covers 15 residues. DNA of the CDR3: TGTGCCAGCAGCCTCGGGACTAGCGGGGGAATGAAGCAGTTCTTC. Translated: CASSLGTSGGMKQFF.

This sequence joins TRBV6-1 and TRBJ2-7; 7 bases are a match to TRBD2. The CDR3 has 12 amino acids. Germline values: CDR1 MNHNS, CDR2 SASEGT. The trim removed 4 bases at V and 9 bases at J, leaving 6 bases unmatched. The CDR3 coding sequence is TGTGCCAGCAGTGCCCGCGGGGGACGGCAGTACTTC. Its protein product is CASSARGGRQYF.

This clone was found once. Here the CDR3 DNA reads TGTGCCAGCAGCCAAGATGTAGGATTGGGGTTGAACACTGAAGCTTTCTTT. Translating it yields CASSQDVGLGLNTEAFF. The chain joins TRBV14 to TRBJ1-1; D is undetermined. With 0 bases removed from V and 0 bases from J, the gap between germline ends came to 14 bases. The CDR3 spans 17 residues. From germline, CDR1 is SGHDN and CDR2 FVKESK.

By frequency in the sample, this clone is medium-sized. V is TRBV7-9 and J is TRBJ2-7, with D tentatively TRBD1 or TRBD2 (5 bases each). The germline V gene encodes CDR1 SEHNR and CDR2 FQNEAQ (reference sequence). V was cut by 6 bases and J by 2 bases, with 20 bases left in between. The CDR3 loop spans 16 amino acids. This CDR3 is CASSPQTPGRTYEQYF. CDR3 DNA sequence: TGTGCCAGCAGTCCACAAACCCCGGGACGGACCTACGAGCAGTACTTC. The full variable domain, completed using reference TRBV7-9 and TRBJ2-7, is DTGVSQNPRHKITKRGQNVTFRCDPISEHNRLYWYRQTLGQGPEFLTYFQNEAQLEKSRLLSDRFSAERPKGSFSTLEIQRTEQGDSAMYLCASSPQTPGRTYEQYFGPGTRLTVT.

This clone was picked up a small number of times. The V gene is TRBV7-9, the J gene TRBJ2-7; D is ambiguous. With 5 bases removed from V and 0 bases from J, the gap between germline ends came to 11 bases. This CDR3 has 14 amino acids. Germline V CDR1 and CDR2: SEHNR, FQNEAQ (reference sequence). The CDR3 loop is CASSPSGFSYEQYF. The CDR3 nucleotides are TGTGCCAGCAGCCCCTCCGGGTTCTCCTACGAGCAGTACTTC.

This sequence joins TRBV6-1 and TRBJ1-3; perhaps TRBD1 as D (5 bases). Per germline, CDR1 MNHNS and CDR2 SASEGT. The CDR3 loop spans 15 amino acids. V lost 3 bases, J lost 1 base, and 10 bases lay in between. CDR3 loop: CASSDPTVSGNTIYF. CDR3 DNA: TGTGCCAGCAGTGACCCGACAGTATCTGGAAACACCATATATTTT.

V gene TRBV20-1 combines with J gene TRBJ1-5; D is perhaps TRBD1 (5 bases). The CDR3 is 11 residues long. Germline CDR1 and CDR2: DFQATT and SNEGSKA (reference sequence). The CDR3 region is CKQVSNQPQHF. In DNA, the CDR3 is TGCAAACAGGTTAGCAATCAGCCCCAGCATTTT.

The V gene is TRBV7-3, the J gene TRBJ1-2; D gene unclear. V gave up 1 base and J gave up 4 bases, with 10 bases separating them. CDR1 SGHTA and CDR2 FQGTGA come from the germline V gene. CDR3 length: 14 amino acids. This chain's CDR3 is CASSLSASGYGYTF. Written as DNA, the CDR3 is TGTGCCAGCAGCTTAAGTGCCAGCGGCTATGGCTACACCTTC.

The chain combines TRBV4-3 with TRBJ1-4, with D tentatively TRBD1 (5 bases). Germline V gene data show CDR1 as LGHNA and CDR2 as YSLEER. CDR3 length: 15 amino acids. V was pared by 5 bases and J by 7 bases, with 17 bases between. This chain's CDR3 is CASSASAGRVEKLFF. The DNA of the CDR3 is TGCGCCAGCAGCGCCAGTGCAGGGAGGGTTGAAAAACTGTTTTTT.

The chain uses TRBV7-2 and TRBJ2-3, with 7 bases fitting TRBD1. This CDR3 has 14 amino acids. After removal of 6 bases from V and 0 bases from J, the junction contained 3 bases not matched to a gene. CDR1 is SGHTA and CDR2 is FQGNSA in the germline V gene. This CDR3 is CASRGQASTDTQYF. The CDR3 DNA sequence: TGTGCCAGCAGAGGACAGGCTAGCACAGATACGCAGTATTTT.

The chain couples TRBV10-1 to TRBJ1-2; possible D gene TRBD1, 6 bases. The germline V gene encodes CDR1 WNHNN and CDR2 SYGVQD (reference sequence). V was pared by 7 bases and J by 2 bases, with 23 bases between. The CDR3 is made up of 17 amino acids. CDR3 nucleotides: TGCGCCAGCACCGGTAGGGTGAGGACAGACTTAAACTATGGCTACACCTTC. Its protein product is CASTGRVRTDLNYGYTF.

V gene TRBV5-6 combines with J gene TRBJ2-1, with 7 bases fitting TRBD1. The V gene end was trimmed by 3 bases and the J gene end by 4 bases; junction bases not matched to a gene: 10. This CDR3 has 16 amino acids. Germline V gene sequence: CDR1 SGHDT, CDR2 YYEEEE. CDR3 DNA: TGTGCCAGCAGCTGGATCCAGGGGGAACCTTACAATGAGCAGTTCTTC. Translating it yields CASSWIQGEPYNEQFF.

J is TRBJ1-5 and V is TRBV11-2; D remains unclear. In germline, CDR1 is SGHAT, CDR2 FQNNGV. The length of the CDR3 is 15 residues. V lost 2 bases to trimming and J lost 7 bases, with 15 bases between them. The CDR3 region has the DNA TGTGCCAGCAGCTTATCCAATGGGGTAGGCCAGCCCCAGCATTTT. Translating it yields CASSLSNGVGQPQHF.

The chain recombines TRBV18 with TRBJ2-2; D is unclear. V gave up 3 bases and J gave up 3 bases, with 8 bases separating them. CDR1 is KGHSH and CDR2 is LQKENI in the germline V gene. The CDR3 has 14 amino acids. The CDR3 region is CASSPAQDTGELFF. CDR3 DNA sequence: TGTGCCAGCTCACCGGCGCAGGACACCGGGGAGCTGTTTTTT.

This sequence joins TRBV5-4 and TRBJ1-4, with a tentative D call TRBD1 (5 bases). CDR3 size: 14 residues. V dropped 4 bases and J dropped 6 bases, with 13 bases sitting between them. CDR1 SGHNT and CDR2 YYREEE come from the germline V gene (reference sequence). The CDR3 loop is CASSGVGPDEKLFF. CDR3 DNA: TGTGCCAGCAGCGGGGTGGGACCTGATGAAAAACTGTTTTTT. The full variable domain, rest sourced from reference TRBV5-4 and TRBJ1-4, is ETGVTQSPTHLIKTRGQQVTLRCSSQSGHNTVSWYQQALGQGPQFIFQYYREEENGRGNFPPRFSGLQFPNYSSELNVNALELDDSALYLCASSGVGPDEKLFFGSGTQLSVL.

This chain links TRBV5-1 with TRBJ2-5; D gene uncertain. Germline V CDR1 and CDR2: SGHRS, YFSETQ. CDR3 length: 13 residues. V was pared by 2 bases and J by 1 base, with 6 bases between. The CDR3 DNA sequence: TGCGCCAGCAGCTTAGGGTTCCAAGAGACCCAGTACTTC. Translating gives CASSLGFQETQYF. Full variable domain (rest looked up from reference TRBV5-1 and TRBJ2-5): KAGVTQTPRYLIKTRGQQVTLSCSPISGHRSVSWYQQTPGQGLQFLFEYFSETQRNKGNFPGRFSGRQFSNSRSEMNVSTLELGDSALYLCASSLGFQETQYFGPGTRLLVL.

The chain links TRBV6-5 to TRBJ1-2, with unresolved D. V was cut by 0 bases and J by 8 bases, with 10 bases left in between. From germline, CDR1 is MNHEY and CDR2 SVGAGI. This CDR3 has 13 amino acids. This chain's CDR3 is CASSYSSSTGYTF. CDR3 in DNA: TGTGCCAGCAGTTACTCATCGAGCACCGGCTACACCTTC.

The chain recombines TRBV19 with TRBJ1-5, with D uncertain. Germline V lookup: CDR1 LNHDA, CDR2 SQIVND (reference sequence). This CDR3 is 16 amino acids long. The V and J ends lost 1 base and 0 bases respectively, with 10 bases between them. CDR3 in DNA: TGTGCCAGTAGTATAGTGGCCTTTCGTAGCAATCAGCCCCAGCATTTT. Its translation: CASSIVAFRSNQPQHF.

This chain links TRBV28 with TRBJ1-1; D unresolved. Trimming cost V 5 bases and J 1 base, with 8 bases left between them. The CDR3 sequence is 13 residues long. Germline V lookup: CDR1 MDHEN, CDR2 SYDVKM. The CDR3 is CASSLNPNTEAFF. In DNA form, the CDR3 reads TGTGCCAGCAGTCTCAACCCGAACACTGAAGCTTTCTTT.

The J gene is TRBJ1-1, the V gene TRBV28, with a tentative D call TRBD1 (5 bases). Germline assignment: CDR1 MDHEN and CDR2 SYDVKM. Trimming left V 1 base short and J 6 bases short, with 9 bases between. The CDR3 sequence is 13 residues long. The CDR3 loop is CASSLFRDPEAFF. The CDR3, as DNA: TGTGCCAGCAGTTTATTTCGGGACCCTGAAGCTTTCTTT.

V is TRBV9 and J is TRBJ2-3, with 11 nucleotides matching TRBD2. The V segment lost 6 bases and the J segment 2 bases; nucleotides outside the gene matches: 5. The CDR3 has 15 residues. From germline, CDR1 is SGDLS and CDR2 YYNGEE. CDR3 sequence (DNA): TGTGCCAGCACCACGGGACTAGCGGACACAGATACGCAGTATTTT. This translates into CASTTGLADTDTQYF.

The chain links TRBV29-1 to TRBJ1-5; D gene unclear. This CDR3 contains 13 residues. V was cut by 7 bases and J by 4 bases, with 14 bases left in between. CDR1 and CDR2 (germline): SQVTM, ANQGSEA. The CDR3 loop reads CSAKLVGNQPQHF. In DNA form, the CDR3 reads TGCAGCGCCAAACTCGTAGGTAATCAGCCCCAGCATTTT.

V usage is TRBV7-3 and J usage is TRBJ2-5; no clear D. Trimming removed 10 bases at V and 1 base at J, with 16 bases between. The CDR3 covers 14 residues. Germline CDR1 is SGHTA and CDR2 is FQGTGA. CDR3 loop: CATAPREFQETQYF. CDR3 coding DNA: TGTGCCACGGCGCCCCGTGAGTTCCAAGAGACCCAGTACTTC. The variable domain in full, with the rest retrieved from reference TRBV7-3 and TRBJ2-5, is GAGVSQTPSNKVTEKGKYVELRCDPISGHTALYWYRQSLGQGPEFLIYFQGTGAADDSGLPNDRFFAVRPEGSVSTLKIQRTERGDSAVYLCATAPREFQETQYFGPGTRLLVL.

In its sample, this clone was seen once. The CDR3 reads CASSLVRREEQFF. As DNA, the CDR3 is TGTGCCAGCAGCTTAGTTCGGCGAGAAGAGCAGTTCTTC. The chain has TRBV11-2 and TRBJ2-1; the D is unclear. The CDR3 sequence is 13 residues long. V was cut by 1 base and J by 10 bases, with 11 bases left in between. Germline-derived CDR1 and CDR2 are SGHAT and FQNNGV. The full variable domain, in which reference TRBV11-2 and TRBJ2-1 provide the parts outside the CDR3, is EAGVAQSPRYKIIEKRQSVAFWCNPISGHATLYWYQQILGQGPKLLIQFQNNGVVDDSQLPKDRFSAERLKGVDSTLKIQPAKLEDSAVYLCASSLVRREEQFFGPGTRLTVL.

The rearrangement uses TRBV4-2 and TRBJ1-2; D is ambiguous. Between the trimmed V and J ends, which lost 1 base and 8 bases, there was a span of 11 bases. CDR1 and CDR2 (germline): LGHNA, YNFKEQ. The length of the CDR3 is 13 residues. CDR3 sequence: CASSQGNSAGYTF. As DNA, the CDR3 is TGTGCCAGCAGCCAAGGAAATTCTGCGGGCTACACCTTC.

The CDR3 DNA is TGTGCCAGTGATAGACAGGGTCTCGGTGGCTACACCTTC. Its translation: CASDRQGLGGYTF. The chain joins TRBV19 to TRBJ1-2, with 7 bases fitting TRBD1. The length of the CDR3 is 13 residues. The germline CDR1 and CDR2 sequences are LNHDA and SQIVND (reference sequence). With V trimmed by 8 bases and J by 7 bases, 10 bases remained unmatched.

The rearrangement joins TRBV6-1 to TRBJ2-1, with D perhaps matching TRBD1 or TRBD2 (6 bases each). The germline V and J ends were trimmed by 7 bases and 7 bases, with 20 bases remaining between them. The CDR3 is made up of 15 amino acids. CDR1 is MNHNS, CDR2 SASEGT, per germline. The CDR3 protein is CASTLGTLAGNEQFF. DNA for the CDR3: TGTGCCAGCACCCTAGGGACACTGGCGGGGAATGAGCAGTTCTTC.

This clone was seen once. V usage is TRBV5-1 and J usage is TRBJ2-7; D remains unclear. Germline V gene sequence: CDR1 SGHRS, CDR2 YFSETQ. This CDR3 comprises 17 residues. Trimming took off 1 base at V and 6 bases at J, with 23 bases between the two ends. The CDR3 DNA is TGCGCCAGCAGCTTGCCCCCTCATGGCAGCCGACCCTCCGAGCAGTACTTC. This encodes CASSLPPHGSRPSEQYF.

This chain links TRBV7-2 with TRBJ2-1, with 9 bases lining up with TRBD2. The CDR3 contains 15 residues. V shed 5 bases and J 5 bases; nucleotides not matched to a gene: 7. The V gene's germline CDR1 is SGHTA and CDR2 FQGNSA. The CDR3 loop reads CASSETSGVDNEQFF. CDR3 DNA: TGTGCCAGCAGCGAGACTAGCGGAGTGGACAATGAGCAGTTCTTC.

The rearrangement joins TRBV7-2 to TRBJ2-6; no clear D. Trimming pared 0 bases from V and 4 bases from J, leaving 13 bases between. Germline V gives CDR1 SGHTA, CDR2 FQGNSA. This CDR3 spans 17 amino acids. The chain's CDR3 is CASSLARSHSGANVLTF. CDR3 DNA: TGTGCCAGCAGCTTAGCCCGCAGCCACTCGGGGGCCAACGTCCTGACTTTC. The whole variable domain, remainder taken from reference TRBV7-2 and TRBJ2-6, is GAGVSQSPSNKVTEKGKDVELRCDPISGHTALYWYRQSLGQGLEFLIYFQGNSAPDKSGLPSDRFSAERTGGSVSTLTIQRTQQEDSAVYLCASSLARSHSGANVLTFGAGSRLTVL.